One and the same sample provided the 15 T cell receptor beta chains below, sequenced in a study of T cell repertoires in cytomegalovirus infection. From the reads, TCRdb called clonotypes with MiXCR, one entry per CDR3 protein. The sample carries about 530,000 distinct CDR3 sequences, about 30% recorded once. Sequencing was carried out using PBMCs. Receptors were obtained from a human donor in good health (CMV status not recorded). Some clones in this sample may be carry-over from other donors' samples.

This clonotype was recorded at least ten times. J is TRBJ2-2 and V is TRBV6-2 or TRBV6-3; 9 nucleotides align to TRBD1. The germline V gene has CDR1 MNHEY and CDR2 SVGEGT. The V gene end was trimmed by 4 bases and the J gene end by 4 bases; junction bases not matched to a gene: 4. This CDR3 region has 15 residues. The CDR3 DNA follows: TGTGCCAGCAGTTGGGACAGGGCGATCACCGGGGAGCTGTTTTTT. Translated, it gives CASSWDRAITGELFF.

This chain connects TRBV6-2 or TRBV6-3 to TRBJ1-1; 8 bases are a match to TRBD1. CDR3 size: 16 residues. Germline loops: CDR1 MNHEY, CDR2 SVGEGT. V trimming: 4 bases; J trimming: 0 bases; junction bases outside the gene matches: 7. The CDR3 loop reads CASSSPGQAMNTEAFF. The CDR3 DNA reads as TGTGCCAGCAGTTCCCCGGGACAGGCTATGAACACTGAAGCTTTCTTT.

This sequence joins TRBV5-1 and TRBJ2-7; 14 bases fit TRBD2. There are 15 residues in the CDR3. Germline V CDR1 and CDR2: SGHRS, YFSETQ. Germline trimming cut 4 bases from V and 6 bases from J; bases unmatched to any gene: 6. CDR3 coding DNA: TGCGCCAGCAGCCGGGGACTAGCGGGAGCTGGCGAGCAGTACGTC. This translates into CASSRGLAGAGEQYV.

The chain is built from TRBV20-1 and TRBJ2-3; the match to TRBD2 covers 7 bases. Per the germline V gene, CDR1 is DFQATT and CDR2 is SNEGSKA (reference sequence). The CDR3 is 13 residues long. J was trimmed by 3 bases and V by 6 bases; bases with no gene match: 6. The CDR3 DNA sequence: TGCAGTGCCGCGGGAGAGCGGACAGATACGCAGTATTTT. Translation: CSAAGERTDTQYF.

This clonotype was observed a few times. The V gene is TRBV28, the J gene TRBJ2-1; D uncertain. In germline, CDR1 is MDHEN, CDR2 SYDVKM. The CDR3 totals 15 residues. V was clipped by 2 bases and J by 2 bases, with 10 bases between them. The CDR3 DNA follows: TGTGCCAGCAGTTTAATCCAGACCACCTACAATGAGCAGTTCTTC. Protein product: CASSLIQTTYNEQFF.

This clonotype was detected only a few times. The gene calls are TRBV3-1 and TRBJ1-2; D might be TRBD1 (6 bases). Per the germline V gene, CDR1 is LGHDT and CDR2 is YNNKEL (reference sequence). CDR3 length equals 13 residues. The V end lost 1 base, the J end lost 8 bases, and 11 bases lay between the germline ends. The DNA for the CDR3 is TGTGCCAGCAGCCAAGCAGGGGATAGGGGCTACACCTTC. Translated, it gives CASSQAGDRGYTF.

The gene calls are TRBV20-1 and TRBJ1-1; 8 positions match TRBD1. The CDR3 runs to 11 residues. V lost 8 bases to trimming and J lost 9 bases; unmatched junction nucleotides: 8. Per germline, CDR1 DFQATT and CDR2 SNEGSKA (reference sequence). DNA for the CDR3: TGCAGTCCAGGACAGGGTGTGAAAGCTTTCTTT. Translated, it gives CSPGQGVKAFF.

This clonotype occurred a few times. The V gene is TRBV9, the J gene TRBJ1-2, with 7 nucleotides matching TRBD1. The CDR3 totals 14 residues. The V gene's germline CDR1 is SGDLS and CDR2 YYNGEE. With 4 bases clipped from V and 6 bases from J, the junction kept 9 bases outside the gene matches. This CDR3 reads CASSTRDRVDGYTF. DNA of the CDR3: TGTGCCAGCAGCACCCGGGACAGAGTCGATGGCTACACCTTC.

V and J are TRBV4-1 and TRBJ2-7; 8 nucleotides align to TRBD2. The CDR3 loop spans 15 amino acids. The junction had 7 bases not matched to a gene; V was cut back by 0 bases and J by 6 bases. Germline CDR1 is MGHRA and CDR2 is YSYEKL. CDR3 in amino acids: CASSQDPAGVPEQYV. The DNA of the CDR3 is TGCGCCAGCAGCCAAGATCCAGCGGGAGTACCCGAGCAGTACGTC.

This clonotype was seen only a few times. This chain uses TRBV20-1 with TRBJ1-2, with 8 bases matching TRBD1. V was clipped by 4 bases and J by 4 bases; unmatched bases: 8. The CDR3 contains 14 residues. In germline, CDR1 is DFQATT, CDR2 SNEGSKA (reference sequence). CDR3 region: CSANPGQAFYGYTF. DNA for the CDR3: TGCAGTGCTAACCCGGGACAGGCGTTCTATGGCTACACCTTC.

This clonotype is a singleton in its sample. This chain uses TRBV5-1 with TRBJ2-5; tentatively, D is TRBD2 (5 bases). Germline-derived CDR1 and CDR2 are SGHRS and YFSETQ. The CDR3 extends over 17 amino acids. V lost 4 bases to trimming and J lost 0 bases, with 19 bases between them. In nucleotides, the CDR3 is TGCGCCAGCAGCGTCGGGTTTACGGCGGACTACCAAGAGACCCAGTACTTC. Its protein product is CASSVGFTADYQETQYF.

This clonotype appeared a few times. The J gene is TRBJ2-3, the V gene TRBV7-2, with 14 bases aligning to TRBD2. This CDR3 region has 18 residues. CDR1 is SGHTA and CDR2 is FQGNSA in the germline V gene. Losses at the gene ends were 5 bases for V and 5 bases for J; bases not matched to a gene: 12. CDR3 residues: CASSPARLAGGPGDTQYF. The CDR3 DNA reads as TGTGCCAGCAGCCCCGCCCGACTAGCGGGAGGGCCGGGAGATACGCAGTATTTT.

This sequence joins TRBV6-6 and TRBJ1-1, with D tentatively TRBD1 (6 bases). This CDR3 spans 16 amino acids. Germline V gene lookup returns CDR1 MNHNY and CDR2 SVGAGI (reference sequence). The V gene lost 2 bases and the J gene lost 5 bases, with 18 bases spanning the gap. The CDR3, as DNA: TGTGCCAGCAGTTACCTGACATTGGGGGGCCTTACTGAAGCTTTCTTT. Translating it yields CASSYLTLGGLTEAFF.

V is TRBV5-6 and J is TRBJ1-3, with 7 bases identical to TRBD1. This CDR3 is built from 13 residues. From germline, CDR1 is SGHDT and CDR2 YYEEEE. V lost 4 bases and J lost 16; bases outside the gene matches: 14. The CDR3 loop reads CASSGKTGPSEYF. CDR3 coding DNA: TGTGCCAGCAGCGGCAAGACAGGGCCCTCGGAGTATTTT.

The CDR3 DNA follows: TGTGCCAGCAGCCAACGGAGGGAGGGCCGTCATGAGCAGTTCTTC. Protein product: CASSQRREGRHEQFF. J is TRBJ2-1 and V is TRBV14, with 7 bases that match TRBD2. V shed 2 bases and J 8 bases; nucleotides not matched to a gene: 9. CDR3 length equals 15 residues. The germline V gene has CDR1 SGHDN and CDR2 FVKESK.